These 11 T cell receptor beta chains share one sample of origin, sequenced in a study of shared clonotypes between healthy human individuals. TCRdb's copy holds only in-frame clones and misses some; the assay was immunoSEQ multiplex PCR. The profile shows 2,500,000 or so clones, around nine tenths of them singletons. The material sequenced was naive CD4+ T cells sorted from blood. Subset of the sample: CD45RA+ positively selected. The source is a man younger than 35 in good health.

The CDR3 loop is CASSSPKGALREQYF. Written as DNA, the CDR3 is TGTGCCAGCAGCTCGCCCAAGGGGGCTCTCCGGGAGCAGTACTTC. The chain uses TRBV11-2 and TRBJ2-7, with 7 bases lining up with TRBD1. Germline trimming cut 4 bases from V and 7 bases from J; bases unmatched to any gene: 13. This CDR3 is built from 15 residues. Germline values: CDR1 SGHAT, CDR2 FQNNGV.

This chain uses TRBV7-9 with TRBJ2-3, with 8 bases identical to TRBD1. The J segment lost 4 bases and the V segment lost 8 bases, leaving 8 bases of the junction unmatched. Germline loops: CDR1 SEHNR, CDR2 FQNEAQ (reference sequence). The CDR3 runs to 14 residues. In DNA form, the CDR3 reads TGTGCCAGCTGGACCAGGGGGCACTCAGATACGCAGTATTTT. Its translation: CASWTRGHSDTQYF.

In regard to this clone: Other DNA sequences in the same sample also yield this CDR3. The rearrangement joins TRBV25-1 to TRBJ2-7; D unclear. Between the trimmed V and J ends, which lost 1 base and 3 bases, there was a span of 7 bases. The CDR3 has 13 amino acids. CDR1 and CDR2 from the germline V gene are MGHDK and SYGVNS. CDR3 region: CASSESGSYEQYF. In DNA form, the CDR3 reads TGTGCCAGCAGTGAATCCGGCAGCTACGAGCAGTACTTC.

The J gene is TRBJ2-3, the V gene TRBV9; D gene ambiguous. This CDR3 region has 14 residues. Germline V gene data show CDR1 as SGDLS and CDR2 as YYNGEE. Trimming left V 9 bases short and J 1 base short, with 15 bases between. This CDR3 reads CATSALGGTDTQYF. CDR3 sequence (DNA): TGTGCCACCTCAGCTCTTGGTGGCACAGATACGCAGTATTTT.

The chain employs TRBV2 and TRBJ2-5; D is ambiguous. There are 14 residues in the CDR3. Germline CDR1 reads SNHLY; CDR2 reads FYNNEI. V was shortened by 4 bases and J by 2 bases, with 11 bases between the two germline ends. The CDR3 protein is CASSVSSSQETQYF. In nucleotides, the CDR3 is TGTGCCAGCAGTGTTAGTAGTTCGCAAGAGACCCAGTACTTC.

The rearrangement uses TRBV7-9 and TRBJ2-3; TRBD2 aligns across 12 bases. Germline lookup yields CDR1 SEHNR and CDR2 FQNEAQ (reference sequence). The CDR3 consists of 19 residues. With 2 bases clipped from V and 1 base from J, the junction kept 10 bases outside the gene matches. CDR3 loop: CASSLYPSGRARGTDTQYF. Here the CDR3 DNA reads TGTGCCAGCAGCTTATACCCTAGCGGGAGGGCTCGTGGCACAGATACGCAGTATTTT.

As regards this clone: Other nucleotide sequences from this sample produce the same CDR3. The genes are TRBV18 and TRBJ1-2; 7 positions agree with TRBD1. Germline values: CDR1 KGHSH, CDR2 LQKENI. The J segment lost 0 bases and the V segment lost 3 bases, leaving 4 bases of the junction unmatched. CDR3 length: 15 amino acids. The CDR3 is CASSPQTGPNYGYTF. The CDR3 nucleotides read TGTGCCAGCTCACCCCAGACAGGGCCTAACTATGGCTACACCTTC.

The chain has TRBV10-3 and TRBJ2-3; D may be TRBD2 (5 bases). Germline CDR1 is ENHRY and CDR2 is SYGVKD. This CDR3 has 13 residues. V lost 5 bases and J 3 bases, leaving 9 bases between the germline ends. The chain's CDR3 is CAISHRETDTQYF. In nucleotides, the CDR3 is TGTGCCATCAGTCATAGGGAGACAGATACGCAGTATTTT.

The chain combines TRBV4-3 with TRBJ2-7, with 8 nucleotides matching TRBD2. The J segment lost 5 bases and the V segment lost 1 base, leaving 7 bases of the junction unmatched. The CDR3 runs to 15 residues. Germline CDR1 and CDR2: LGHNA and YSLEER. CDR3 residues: CASSQASGSSHEQYF. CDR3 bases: TGCGCCAGCAGCCAAGCGAGCGGGAGTTCCCACGAGCAGTACTTC.

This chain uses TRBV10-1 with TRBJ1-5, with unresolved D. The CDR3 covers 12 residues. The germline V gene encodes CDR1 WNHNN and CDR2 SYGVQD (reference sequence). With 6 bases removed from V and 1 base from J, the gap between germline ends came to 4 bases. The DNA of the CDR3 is TGCGCCAGCAGACGGAGCAATCAGCCCCAGCATTTT. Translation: CASRRSNQPQHF.

The CDR3 DNA is TGTGCCATCAGTCCGGACAGTCTTGGCTACACCTTC. Protein: CAISPDSLGYTF. This rearrangement joins TRBV10-3 to TRBJ1-2, with D perhaps TRBD1 (6 bases). The CDR3 runs to 12 residues. Germline CDR1 and CDR2: ENHRY and SYGVKD. Trimming removed 5 bases from V and 7 bases from J, with 11 bases in between.